A single sample gave rise to the 23 T cell receptor beta chains below, sequenced in a study of CD8 T cells in Susac syndrome. Reverse transcription of roughly 0.5 to 1 ug RNA was carried out with random hexamers. From the immunoSEQ multiplex PCR reads, TCRdb called clonotypes with MiXCR, one entry per CDR3 protein. Among roughly 150,000 distinct CDR3 sequences listed, about 95% were seen once. Sample: CD4+ T cells from PBMCs. The receptors were gathered from a human donor with Susac syndrome.

The chain is built from TRBV20-1 and TRBJ2-5; D not resolved. Germline V lookup: CDR1 DFQATT, CDR2 SNEGSKA (reference sequence). CDR3 length: 12 residues. The V end lost 5 bases, the J end lost 1 base, and 8 bases lay between the germline ends. This CDR3 reads CSASASQETQYF. The DNA for the CDR3 is TGCAGTGCTTCGGCGTCCCAAGAGACCCAGTACTTC.

A word on this clonotype: Here the CDR3 omits its conserved ending phenylalanine or tryptophan, so a read error is the likely source. The chain joins TRBV14 to TRBJ1-2, with D hard to call. This CDR3 contains 13 residues. CDR1 SGHDN and CDR2 FVKESK come from the germline V gene. V lost 2 bases, J lost 3 bases, and 7 bases lay in between. The CDR3 DNA sequence: TGTGCCAGCAGCCAACAGGTCCACTATGGCTACACCCTC. Its protein product is CASSQQVHYGYTL.

V and J are TRBV7-3 and TRBJ1-3, with a weak D call TRBD1 (5 bases). V gave up 5 bases and J gave up 0 bases, with 8 bases separating them. This CDR3 has 14 amino acids. Germline V gene lookup returns CDR1 SGHTA and CDR2 FQGTGA. Here the CDR3 DNA reads TGTGCCAGCAGCCCCGGGGGCTCTGGAAACACCATATATTTT. This sequence encodes CASSPGGSGNTIYF.

This clonotype came up once. The V and J genes are TRBV12-3 or TRBV12-4 and TRBJ2-3, with 8 bases matching TRBD2. V was clipped by 8 bases and J by 2 bases; unmatched bases: 6. The CDR3 runs to 14 residues. CDR3 amino acids: CASGSGGATDTQYF. The CDR3 coding sequence is TGTGCCAGCGGTTCGGGGGGGGCCACAGATACGCAGTATTTT.

The genes are TRBV9 and TRBJ2-2; 10 bases line up with TRBD2. The germline V gene has CDR1 SGDLS and CDR2 YYNGEE. V was clipped by 0 bases and J by 10 bases; unmatched bases: 3. The CDR3 is 14 amino acids. The chain's CDR3 is CASSVVGTSEELFF. The CDR3 DNA sequence: TGTGCCAGCAGCGTAGTTGGGACTAGCGAGGAGCTGTTTTTT.

This chain joins TRBV19 and TRBJ1-2; D remains ambiguous. The CDR3 covers 14 residues. Germline CDR1 and CDR2: LNHDA and SQIVND (reference sequence). V shed 1 base and J shed 6 bases, with 12 bases lying between them. The CDR3 reads CASSIGRIQDGYTF. As DNA, the CDR3 is TGTGCCAGTAGTATAGGCCGGATCCAGGATGGCTACACCTTC.

On this clonotype: No conserved phenylalanine or tryptophan is present at the end of the CDR3, so a read error is the likely explanation. V and J are TRBV7-3 and TRBJ1-1; D is unresolved. With 2 bases removed from V and 4 bases from J, the gap between germline ends came to 11 bases. The germline V gene encodes CDR1 SGHTA and CDR2 FQGTGA. The length of the CDR3 is 14 residues. In DNA form, the CDR3 reads TGTGCCAGCAGCTTATCCGGGATCGGCACTGAAGCTTTCGTT. Its protein product is CASSLSGIGTEAFV.

The chain couples TRBV11-1 to TRBJ2-5; a weak D match, TRBD2 (5 bases). Per the germline V gene, CDR1 is SGHAT and CDR2 is FQDESV (reference sequence). Trimming left V 5 bases short and J 5 bases short, with 12 bases between. CDR3 length equals 13 residues. The CDR3 sequence: CASSPRPGETQYF. For the CDR3, the DNA is TGTGCCAGCAGCCCACGGCCGGGGGAGACCCAGTACTTC.

The rearrangement joins TRBV4-1 to TRBJ1-6; no clear D. This CDR3 is 10 amino acids long. Trimming took 4 bases from V and 14 from J, leaving 6 bases between them. The germline V gene encodes CDR1 MGHRA and CDR2 YSYEKL. CDR3 loop: CASSPASLHF. The DNA of the CDR3 is TGCGCCAGCAGCCCCGCTTCCCTCCACTTT.

CDR3 loop: CSASTATNEKLFF. The DNA of the CDR3 is TGCAGTGCTAGTACTGCAACTAATGAAAAACTGTTTTTT. The J gene is TRBJ1-4, the V gene TRBV20-1; D gene ambiguous. Germline V lookup: CDR1 DFQATT, CDR2 SNEGSKA (reference sequence). The CDR3 is made up of 13 amino acids. V gave up 3 bases and J gave up 0 bases, with 5 bases separating them.

The rearrangement joins TRBV13 to TRBJ2-3; D might be TRBD2 (6 bases). The CDR3 is 15 amino acids. The ends were cut back, 5 bases at V and 2 bases at J, with 14 bases in the middle. CDR1 is PRHDT, CDR2 FYEKMQ, per germline (reference sequence). The CDR3 DNA follows: TGTGCCAGCAGCCTCCGGGACTTCTCCACAGATACGCAGTATTTT. Encoded protein: CASSLRDFSTDTQYF. The whole variable domain, remainder taken from reference TRBV13 and TRBJ2-3, is AAGVIQSPRHLIKEKRETATLKCYPIPRHDTVYWYQQGPGQDPQFLISFYEKMQSDKGSIPDRFSAQQFSDYHSELNMSSLELGDSALYFCASSLRDFSTDTQYFGPGTRLTVL.

Only one count was recorded for this clonotype. V and J are TRBV29-1 and TRBJ2-7; D gene uncertain. The CDR3 is 15 amino acids. Trimming left V 1 base short and J 8 bases short, with 21 bases between. Germline V CDR1 and CDR2: SQVTM, ANQGSEA. Here the CDR3 reads CSVEAPLPGTSKQYF. The DNA for the CDR3 is TGCAGCGTTGAAGCCCCCCTCCCTGGAACCTCTAAGCAGTACTTC.

There are a few counts of this clonotype. The gene calls are TRBV7-3 and TRBJ1-1; 7 nucleotides line up with TRBD1. The CDR3 totals 14 residues. Germline V gene lookup returns CDR1 SGHTA and CDR2 FQGTGA. J was trimmed by 1 base and V by 6 bases; bases with no gene match: 5. CDR3 residues: CASSRQGQNTEAFF. CDR3 nucleotides: TGTGCCAGCAGTCGACAGGGACAGAACACTGAAGCTTTCTTT.

The chain employs TRBV20-1 and TRBJ2-5; D remains ambiguous. From germline, CDR1 is DFQATT and CDR2 SNEGSKA (reference sequence). V dropped 3 bases and J dropped 5 bases, with 10 bases sitting between them. The CDR3 has 12 amino acids. CDR3 amino acids: CSARYSWETQYF. Written as DNA, the CDR3 is TGCAGTGCTAGGTATAGCTGGGAGACCCAGTACTTC.

Only a few counts were recorded for this clonotype. The J gene is TRBJ2-3, the V gene TRBV20-1; unclear D gene. The length of the CDR3 is 12 residues. Between the trimmed V and J ends, which lost 6 bases and 1 base, there was a span of 8 bases. The germline gives CDR1 DFQATT, CDR2 SNEGSKA (reference sequence). The CDR3 protein is CSALGRTDTQYF. The DNA of the CDR3 is TGCAGTGCCCTCGGTCGCACAGATACGCAGTATTTT.

This chain connects TRBV14 to TRBJ1-5; the D is unclear. Trimming left V 2 bases short and J 2 bases short, with 7 bases between. The CDR3 contains 14 residues. Germline CDR1 SGHDN, CDR2 FVKESK. CDR3 in amino acids: CASSQCPCNQPQHF. The CDR3 DNA sequence: TGTGCCAGCAGCCAATGCCCCTGCAATCAGCCCCAGCATTTT.

The CDR3 loop is CSATTGGRTEAFF. The CDR3 bases are TGCAGTGCTACTACAGGGGGGAGGACTGAAGCTTTCTTT. The chain couples TRBV20-1 to TRBJ1-1, with 8 bases identical to TRBD1. Per the germline V gene, CDR1 is DFQATT and CDR2 is SNEGSKA (reference sequence). The length of the CDR3 is 13 residues. V dropped 4 bases and J dropped 5; count of bases not matched to a gene: 6.

This clonotype appeared a single time. This sequence joins TRBV21-1 and TRBJ1-6. TRBV21-1 is tagged as a pseudogene. CDR3 size: 11 residues. CDR3 nucleotides: TGTGCCAGCAGCAAAGTCCGTCGCGTCCACTTT. It specifies CASSKVRRVHF.

This clonotype was seen once. This chain uses TRBV18 with TRBJ2-3, with D uncertain. The CDR3 is 13 residues long. Germline V gives CDR1 KGHSH, CDR2 LQKENI. V was cut by 1 base and J by 3 bases, with 5 bases left in between. CDR3 region: CASSPRTTDTQYF. CDR3 coding DNA: TGTGCCAGCTCACCACGGACGACAGATACGCAGTATTTT.

J is TRBJ2-4 and V is TRBV7-3; D tentatively reads TRBD1 or TRBD2 (5 bases each). This CDR3 comprises 16 residues. The V gene's germline CDR1 is SGHTA and CDR2 FQGTGA. V lost 5 bases to trimming and J lost 7 bases, with 21 bases between them. CDR3 loop: CASSPGHWDLGNIQYF. In nucleotides, the CDR3 is TGTGCCAGCAGCCCCGGCCACTGGGACCTCGGGAACATTCAGTACTTC.

The chain joins TRBV5-1 to TRBJ1-6, with D possibly being TRBD1 (5 bases). This CDR3 has 16 amino acids. Trimming took 4 bases from V and 8 from J, leaving 19 bases between them. CDR1 and CDR2 from the germline V gene are SGHRS and YFSETQ. CDR3 DNA sequence: TGCGCCAGCAGCATAATCACAGGTCATGGGGATTCACCCCTCCACTTT. It codes for CASSIITGHGDSPLHF. The whole variable domain, filled in from reference TRBV5-1 and TRBJ1-6, reads KAGVTQTPRYLIKTRGQQVTLSCSPISGHRSVSWYQQTPGQGLQFLFEYFSETQRNKGNFPGRFSGRQFSNSRSEMNVSTLELGDSALYLCASSIITGHGDSPLHFGNGTRLTVT.

This rearrangement joins TRBV12-3 or TRBV12-4 to TRBJ2-7, with 7 bases that match TRBD2. Germline trimming cut 5 bases from V and 0 bases from J; bases unmatched to any gene: 10. The CDR3 is 16 residues long. CDR3 bases: TGTGCCAGCAGTCCCCGGGGAGGGCGAGACTCCTACGAGCAGTACTTC. Translating it yields CASSPRGGRDSYEQYF.

V gene TRBV13 combines with J gene TRBJ2-7; possibly TRBD1 for D (5 bases). The CDR3 is 13 residues long. Trimming left V 4 bases short and J 1 base short, with 8 bases between. Germline V CDR1 and CDR2: PRHDT, FYEKMQ (reference sequence). For the CDR3, the DNA is TGTGCCAGCAGCTCTCAGGGTTCCTACGAGCAGTACTTC. Protein sequence: CASSSQGSYEQYF.